The 14 T cell receptor beta chains below come from one sample, sequenced in a study of radiotherapy plus CTLA-4 blockade in lung cancer. Some clones are missing from TCRdb's copy, which holds only in-frame ones; the method was immunoSEQ multiplex PCR. The data show roughly 70,000 clones, about nine tenths seen once. This specimen consisted of peripheral blood, obtained from a patient treated with radiotherapy plus ipilimumab. Every receptor here comes from a human donor with non-small cell lung cancer that progressed on radiotherapy plus ipilimumab.

The chain couples TRBV15 to TRBJ2-2, with 9 nucleotides matching TRBD1. Germline values: CDR1 LNHNV, CDR2 YYDKDF (reference sequence). The CDR3 contains 16 residues. The trim removed 1 base at V and 4 bases at J, leaving 4 bases unmatched. DNA of the CDR3: TGTGCCACCAGCAGAGCGTACAGGGGGCCCACCGGGGAGCTGTTTTTT. As protein: CATSRAYRGPTGELFF.

This sequence joins TRBV2 and TRBJ2-5; D may match TRBD1 or TRBD2 (6 bases each). Germline V CDR1 and CDR2: SNHLY, FYNNEI. Trimming stripped 6 bases from V and 4 bases from J, with 12 bases between. The CDR3 runs 13 residues. For the CDR3, the DNA is TGTGCCAGCAGCAAAGGGGGGAGAGAGACCCAGTACTTC. It is translated as CASSKGGRETQYF. Drawing the rest from reference TRBV2 and TRBJ2-5, the complete variable domain is EPEVTQTPSHQVTQMGQEVILRCVPISNHLYFYWYRQILGQKVEFLVSFYNNEISEKSEIFDDQFSVERPDGSNFTLKIRSTKLEDSAMYFCASSKGGRETQYFGPGTRLLVL.

This clone showed up just a few times. The chain is built from TRBV5-1 and TRBJ2-5, with a tentative D call TRBD2 (6 bases). CDR3 size: 15 residues. Trimming took off 4 bases at V and 3 bases at J, with 16 bases between the two ends. Germline CDR1 reads SGHRS; CDR2 reads YFSETQ. The CDR3, as DNA: TGCGCCAGCAGCCCCCCGGGACTCGATGAAGAGACCCAGTACTTC. Its protein product is CASSPPGLDEETQYF.

The chain recombines TRBV19 with TRBJ1-5, with 8 bases matching TRBD1. Germline CDR1 and CDR2: LNHDA and SQIVND (reference sequence). After removal of 6 bases from V and 4 bases from J, the junction contained 8 bases not matched to a gene. This CDR3 comprises 15 residues. The CDR3 protein is CASRGGQGNNQPQHF. CDR3 nucleotide sequence: TGTGCCAGTAGGGGCGGACAGGGAAATAATCAGCCCCAGCATTTT. Full variable domain (outside the CDR3, taken from reference TRBV19 and TRBJ1-5): DGGITQSPKYLFRKEGQNVTLSCEQNLNHDAMYWYRQDPGQGLRLIYYSQIVNDFQKGDIAEGYSVSREKKESFPLTVTSAQKNPTAFYLCASRGGQGNNQPQHFGDGTRLSIL.

The chain links TRBV5-6 to TRBJ2-1, with 7 bases lining up with TRBD1. From germline, CDR1 is SGHDT and CDR2 YYEEEE. V trimming: 7 bases; J trimming: 7 bases; junction bases outside the gene matches: 11. The CDR3 loop spans 14 amino acids. The CDR3 sequence is CASRNADRENEQFF. CDR3 DNA sequence: TGTGCCAGCCGCAACGCAGACAGGGAAAATGAGCAGTTCTTC.

This clone was picked up a small number of times. The J gene is TRBJ2-5, the V gene TRBV12-5; D gene unclear. V gave up 2 bases and J gave up 5 bases, with 6 bases separating them. Germline V CDR1 and CDR2: LGHNT, FRNRAP. The CDR3 is 12 amino acids. CDR3: CASGLSLETQYF. Here the CDR3 DNA reads TGTGCTAGTGGTTTGAGTTTGGAGACCCAGTACTTC.

This rearrangement joins TRBV5-1 to TRBJ2-1, with 8 nucleotides matching TRBD2. V trimming: 0 bases; J trimming: 2 bases; junction bases outside the gene matches: 4. The length of the CDR3 is 16 residues. Germline CDR1 and CDR2: SGHRS and YFSETQ. The CDR3 reads CASSLDERGPYNEQFF. CDR3 DNA: TGCGCCAGCAGCTTGGATGAGCGGGGGCCCTACAATGAGCAGTTCTTC. The full variable domain, its missing parts supplied by reference TRBV5-1 and TRBJ2-1, is KAGVTQTPRYLIKTRGQQVTLSCSPISGHRSVSWYQQTPGQGLQFLFEYFSETQRNKGNFPGRFSGRQFSNSRSEMNVSTLELGDSALYLCASSLDERGPYNEQFFGPGTRLTVL.

This chain joins TRBV6-5 and TRBJ2-1; the match to TRBD2 covers 11 bases. The CDR3 contains 16 residues. The ends lost 4 bases at V and 8 bases at J; junction bases unmatched: 10. CDR1 is MNHEY, CDR2 SVGAGI, per germline. The CDR3 DNA sequence: TGTGCCAGCAGTTGGGGTAGCGGGAGGGCCATCGATGAGCAGTTCTTC. Translation gives CASSWGSGRAIDEQFF.

This chain joins TRBV7-9 and TRBJ1-1; D is undetermined. This CDR3 contains 15 residues. Germline V gene sequence: CDR1 SEHNR, CDR2 FQNEAQ (reference sequence). Trimming shortened V by 1 base and J by 3 bases, and 12 bases separated the two germline ends. The CDR3, as DNA: TGTGCCAGCAGCTTAGTCGGGGTCGGCGACACTGAAGCTTTCTTT. The encoded protein is CASSLVGVGDTEAFF.

This chain uses TRBV7-8 with TRBJ1-3; 10 bases map to TRBD1. The CDR3 covers 14 residues. Trimming cost V 5 bases and J 8 bases; bases outside gene matches: 6. The germline V gene encodes CDR1 SGHVS and CDR2 FQNEAQ. The DNA for the CDR3 is TGTGCCAGCAGCGCAGGGACAGGGGAATACACCATATATTTT. Translated, it gives CASSAGTGEYTIYF.

The CDR3 coding sequence is TGTGCCAGCAGCCTCGCCCAGGGGGCGGGGCTAGCTTTCTTT. As protein: CASSLAQGAGLAFF. The chain is built from TRBV7-8 and TRBJ1-1; 8 bases are a match to TRBD1. Germline CDR1 is SGHVS and CDR2 is FQNEAQ. This CDR3 is 14 amino acids long. Germline trimming cut 5 bases from V and 10 bases from J; bases unmatched to any gene: 12.

This chain joins TRBV5-4 and TRBJ2-2; D may be TRBD1 (5 bases). The CDR3 length is 15 residues. The V end lost 0 bases, the J end lost 1 base, and 7 bases lay between the germline ends. Germline V gene sequence: CDR1 SGHNT, CDR2 YYREEE (reference sequence). CDR3 coding DNA: TGTGCCAGCAGCTTGGGGCAGGGGAACACCGGGGAGCTGTTTTTT. Translated: CASSLGQGNTGELFF.

The rearrangement links TRBV7-2 to TRBJ2-2; D possibly corresponds to TRBD1 (6 bases). Trimming cost V 0 bases and J 10 bases, with 9 bases left between them. CDR1 is SGHTA and CDR2 is FQGNSA in the germline V gene. The CDR3 covers 13 residues. CDR3 in amino acids: CASSLARTAELFF. DNA for the CDR3: TGTGCCAGCAGCTTAGCGAGGACAGCGGAGCTGTTTTTT.

The V call is TRBV2, the J call TRBJ2-7, with D uncertain. Germline-derived CDR1 and CDR2 are SNHLY and FYNNEI. This CDR3 contains 16 residues. The V end lost 7 bases, the J end lost 3 bases, and 22 bases lay between the germline ends. In DNA, the CDR3 is TGTGCCAGCAATACCCCGGATTCCCCAACAGACTACGAGCAGTACGTC. It translates to CASNTPDSPTDYEQYV.